Sequencing of this TCR beta chain was carried out in a study of T cell responses to AZD1222 COVID-19 vaccine. Findings and caveats of the study: Two AZD1222 administrations were followed by greater Spike-specific TCR breadth and depth. Researchers took repertoire samples only after the peak T cell response had come. White British donors predominated, females outnumbered males, and clonal diversity was possibly underestimated.

Sequenced by immunoSEQ multiplex PCR; TCRdb stores in-frame clones only, minus some. Of over 85,000 clones in the sample, roughly 90% were seen once. The CDR3 loop spans 16 amino acids. The germline gives CDR1 LGHNT, CDR2 FRNRAP. Trimming shortened V by 6 bases and J by 4 bases, and 19 bases separated the two germline ends. As concerns this clone: Its antigen is unidentified.

Second doses that came at about 4 or about 12 weeks were put together. The source of this sequence is an adult who received the AZD1222 COVID-19 vaccine. This sequence joins TRBV12-5 and TRBJ2-1; D might be TRBD2 (5 bases). Sequenced here: peripheral blood, sampled 28 days after the second AZD1222 dose. Here the CDR3 DNA reads TGTGCTAGTGGCCAACCGAGCGGACCACCATACAATGAGCAGTTCTTC. Translating gives CASGQPSGPPYNEQFF. The full variable domain, rest sourced from reference TRBV12-5 and TRBJ2-1, is DARVTQTPRHKVTEMGQEVTMRCQPILGHNTVFWYRQTMMQGLELLAYFRNRAPLDDSGMPKDRFSAEMPDATLATLKIQPSEPRDSAVYFCASGQPSGPPYNEQFFGPGTRLTVL.